These 29 T cell receptor beta chains were all obtained from the same sample, sequenced in a study of beta chain features in type 1 diabetes. Every bit of the isolated RNA underwent reverse transcription, so sequencing read expressed TCRB transcripts. Profiled with immunoSEQ multiplex PCR; TCRdb holds only in-frame clones, not every one. The repertoire holds roughly 400,000 clones, with over 9% as singletons. General study findings and limits: Type 1 diabetes patients had moderately but significantly shorter TCRB CDR3s in all four CD4+ subsets.

Their recognized antigens are unknown. Sequenced input: central memory CD4+ T cells from blood. All receptors come from a man between 25 and 39 years old with type 1 diabetes.

This clone was detected a few times. This chain links TRBV7-2 with TRBJ2-1; perhaps TRBD1 as D (5 bases). V gave up 5 bases and J gave up 8 bases, with 13 bases separating them. Germline CDR1 and CDR2: SGHTA and FQGNSA. CDR3 length: 13 residues. The CDR3 is CASSRQGGDEQFF. For the CDR3, the DNA is TGTGCCAGCAGCCGCCAGGGCGGCGATGAGCAGTTCTTC. The whole variable domain, remainder taken from reference TRBV7-2 and TRBJ2-1, is GAGVSQSPSNKVTEKGKDVELRCDPISGHTALYWYRQSLGQGLEFLIYFQGNSAPDKSGLPSDRFSAERTGGSVSTLTIQRTQQEDSAVYLCASSRQGGDEQFFGPGTRLTVL.

This clone was seen more than once but under ten times. Other DNA sequences within the sample encode an identical CDR3. The CDR3 nucleotides read TGTGCCAGCAGCTTAGGTCGAAATGAGCAGTTCTTC. The encoded protein is CASSLGRNEQFF. The chain recombines TRBV7-9 with TRBJ2-1; D is uncertain. V was trimmed by 1 base and J by 7 bases, leaving 5 bases between them. Germline CDR1 reads SEHNR; CDR2 reads FQNEAQ (reference sequence). The CDR3 sequence is 12 residues long.

This sequence joins TRBV7-3 and TRBJ1-1; TRBD1 matches 8 bases. Germline-derived CDR1 and CDR2 are SGHTA and FQGTGA. The CDR3 has 15 residues. Trimming cost V 1 base and J 6 bases; bases outside gene matches: 7. The CDR3 nucleotides read TGTGCCAGCAGCTTAAATGCAGGGGGCGGATCTGAAGCTTTCTTT. Protein: CASSLNAGGGSEAFF.

This clone was found many times. The V gene is TRBV6-5, the J gene TRBJ2-1, with 9 bases identical to TRBD1. The CDR3 has 14 amino acids. CDR1 and CDR2 from the germline V gene are MNHEY and SVGAGI. The V segment lost 11 bases and the J segment 4 bases; nucleotides outside the gene matches: 9. The CDR3 protein is CACLRGQGYNEQFF. As DNA, the CDR3 is TGTGCCTGTCTCCGGGGACAGGGTTACAATGAGCAGTTCTTC.

This clone was observed a handful of times. The chain is built from TRBV7-2 and TRBJ2-1, with a tentative D call TRBD1 (5 bases). Germline values: CDR1 SGHTA, CDR2 FQGNSA. V shed 5 bases and J shed 4 bases, with 27 bases lying between them. The CDR3 consists of 19 residues. CDR3 sequence reads: CASSQDRRTSSGGYNEQFF. The CDR3 DNA reads as TGTGCCAGCAGCCAAGATCGTCGGACAAGTTCGGGCGGTTACAATGAGCAGTTCTTC.

This clone came up a few times. This chain joins TRBV10-1 and TRBJ2-2; the D is unclear. V was shortened by 0 bases and J by 3 bases, with 14 bases between the two germline ends. Germline CDR1 and CDR2: WNHNN and SYGVQD (reference sequence). This CDR3 is 17 amino acids long. The CDR3 coding sequence is TGCGCCAGCAGTGAGTCAACGGGTATCGGGTACACCGGGGAGCTGTTTTTT. Amino acids: CASSESTGIGYTGELFF.

The chain joins TRBV30 to TRBJ2-3; TRBD2 agrees at 12 bases. CDR1 and CDR2 from the germline V gene are GTSNPN and SVGIG (reference sequence). V lost 3 bases to trimming and J lost 4 bases; unmatched junction nucleotides: 2. The CDR3 has 14 amino acids. The DNA of the CDR3 is TGTGCCTGGAGGCCTAGCGGGAGGGCAGATACGCAGTATTTT. This encodes CAWRPSGRADTQYF.

This clone was counted at least ten times. The chain combines TRBV30 with TRBJ2-2; perhaps TRBD2 as D (5 bases). The length of the CDR3 is 13 residues. Looked up from germline, CDR1 is GTSNPN and CDR2 is SVGIG (reference sequence). V was shortened by 3 bases and J by 6 bases, with 11 bases between the two germline ends. In nucleotides, the CDR3 is TGTGCCTGGAGGAGAGGGTGGGCCGGGGAGCTGTTTTTT. Protein sequence: CAWRRGWAGELFF.

The chain is built from TRBV5-1 and TRBJ2-7; 9 positions match TRBD2. From germline, CDR1 is SGHRS and CDR2 YFSETQ. Trimming cost V 5 bases and J 0 bases; bases outside gene matches: 6. CDR3 length equals 15 residues. The CDR3 DNA reads as TGCGCCAGCAGTTCAAATAGCGGGAGCTCCTACGAGCAGTACTTC. Amino acid sequence: CASSSNSGSSYEQYF. Full variable domain (missing parts from reference TRBV5-1 and TRBJ2-7): KAGVTQTPRYLIKTRGQQVTLSCSPISGHRSVSWYQQTPGQGLQFLFEYFSETQRNKGNFPGRFSGRQFSNSRSEMNVSTLELGDSALYLCASSSNSGSSYEQYFGPGTRLTVT.

The CDR3 nucleotides are TGTGCCAGCAGCTTAGCGCCGACGGCCCCCCTTAAAAACATTCAGTACTTC. The encoded protein is CASSLAPTAPLKNIQYF. The genes are TRBV7-9 and TRBJ2-4; D is undetermined. The CDR3 loop spans 17 amino acids. The V and J ends lost 0 bases and 4 bases respectively, with 16 bases between them. Germline CDR1 reads SEHNR; CDR2 reads FQNEAQ (reference sequence). Full variable domain (rest looked up from reference TRBV7-9 and TRBJ2-4): DTGVSQNPRHKITKRGQNVTFRCDPISEHNRLYWYRQTLGQGPEFLTYFQNEAQLEKSRLLSDRFSAERPKGSFSTLEIQRTEQGDSAMYLCASSLAPTAPLKNIQYFGAGTRLSVL.

In its sample, this clone was seen many times. V and J are TRBV27 and TRBJ2-7; TRBD1 matches at 11 bases. The CDR3 is 15 amino acids. V lost 5 bases to trimming and J lost 3 bases; unmatched junction nucleotides: 6. CDR1 and CDR2 from the germline V gene are MNHEY and SMNVEV (reference sequence). CDR3 residues: CASSRGQGVSYEQYF. CDR3 bases: TGTGCCAGCAGTCGGGGACAGGGGGTTAGCTACGAGCAGTACTTC.

The chain recombines TRBV9 with TRBJ2-2; the D call may be TRBD1 or TRBD2 (5 bases each). The CDR3 is 14 residues long. Germline values: CDR1 SGDLS, CDR2 YYNGEE. V lost 5 bases and J 1 base, leaving 9 bases between the germline ends. CDR3 region: CASSGTVNTGELFF. The CDR3 DNA is TGTGCCAGCAGTGGGACGGTGAACACCGGGGAGCTGTTTTTT.

This clone was seen a few times. The chain uses TRBV28 and TRBJ1-2; possible D gene TRBD1, 6 bases. CDR1 and CDR2 from the germline V gene are MDHEN and SYDVKM. The CDR3 sequence is 13 residues long. Trimming removed 2 bases at V and 7 bases at J, with 11 bases between. The CDR3 sequence: CASSLPSRGGYTF. In nucleotides, the CDR3 is TGTGCCAGCAGTTTACCCTCCAGGGGTGGCTACACCTTC.

Only a few counts were recorded for this clone. Other DNA sequences in the sample encode the same CDR3. The rearrangement joins TRBV5-1 to TRBJ1-3; a possible D gene is TRBD1 (5 bases). Germline V CDR1 and CDR2: SGHRS, YFSETQ. This CDR3 has 14 amino acids. V dropped 4 bases and J dropped 1 base, with 9 bases sitting between them. In nucleotides, the CDR3 is TGCGCCAGCAGCCTTACAGGATCTGGAAACACCATATATTTT. Its translation is CASSLTGSGNTIYF.

The sample holds a few counts of this clone. This chain uses TRBV4-2 with TRBJ1-1; D not certain. The CDR3 is 14 residues long. With 1 base removed from V and 1 base from J, the gap between germline ends came to 7 bases. Germline loops: CDR1 LGHNA, CDR2 YNFKEQ. In nucleotides, the CDR3 is TGTGCCAGCAGCCAAGTTAGACAGAACACTGAAGCTTTCTTT. This encodes CASSQVRQNTEAFF.

This chain links TRBV4-3 with TRBJ2-3; D is undetermined. V lost 0 bases, J lost 4 bases, and 11 bases lay in between. Germline assignment: CDR1 LGHNA and CDR2 YSLEER. This CDR3 is 15 amino acids long. The CDR3 nucleotides read TGCGCCAGCAGCCAAGAGTTTTCCAGCTCAGATACGCAGTATTTT. Encoded protein: CASSQEFSSSDTQYF.

The chain has TRBV5-1 and TRBJ2-1; TRBD2 matches 8 bases. This CDR3 is built from 14 residues. The germline V gene has CDR1 SGHRS and CDR2 YFSETQ. Trimming cost V 5 bases and J 4 bases; bases outside gene matches: 5. In nucleotides, the CDR3 is TGCGCCAGCAGATCCGGCGGGGGGTACAATGAGCAGTTCTTC. Translated, it gives CASRSGGGYNEQFF.

This clone was picked up a small number of times. A much larger clone lies one base from this, so it may be a read error. CDR3 protein: CASSFTDTQYF. DNA for the CDR3: TGTGCCAGCAGCTTCACAGATACGCAGTATTTT. The genes are TRBV7-3 and TRBJ2-3; no firm D call. Trimming left V 3 bases short and J 2 bases short, with 0 bases between. CDR3 size: 11 residues. Germline CDR1 and CDR2: SGHTA and FQGTGA.

As to this clone: A much larger clone differs by one base, so this may be a read error. Other DNA sequences of this sample code for an identical CDR3. This rearrangement joins TRBV28 to TRBJ2-5; no reliable D call. V was cut by 4 bases and J by 2 bases, with 2 bases left in between. Germline CDR1 reads MDHEN; CDR2 reads SYDVKM. The CDR3 loop spans 11 amino acids. The CDR3 loop is CASSSQETQYF. As DNA, the CDR3 is TGTGCCAGCAGTTCGCAAGAGACCCAGTACTTC. Filled out from reference TRBV28 and TRBJ2-5, the complete variable domain reads DVKVTQSSRYLVKRTGEKVFLECVQDMDHENMFWYRQDPGLGLRLIYFSYDVKMKEKGDIPEGYSVSREKKERFSLILESASTNQTSMYLCASSSQETQYFGPGTRLLVL.

This clone has a handful of counts. The CDR3 region is CASSPPFGQGAGNIQYF. DNA of the CDR3: TGTGCCAGCTCACCACCATTTGGGCAGGGGGCTGGAAACATTCAGTACTTC. The gene calls are TRBV18 and TRBJ2-4; 8 bases are shared with TRBD1. The CDR3 covers 17 residues. Germline CDR1 KGHSH, CDR2 LQKENI. V gave up 0 bases and J gave up 6 bases; unmatched junction bases: 10.

The chain has TRBV5-1 and TRBJ2-1; 14 nucleotides match TRBD2. CDR1 and CDR2 from the germline V gene are SGHRS and YFSETQ. V gave up 5 bases and J gave up 9 bases; unmatched junction bases: 7. The CDR3 extends over 15 amino acids. Here the CDR3 reads CASRSTSGRAGEQFF. CDR3 nucleotides: TGCGCCAGCAGGTCGACTAGCGGGAGGGCGGGTGAGCAGTTCTTC.

At least ten counts were recorded for this clone. The rearrangement uses TRBV10-3 and TRBJ1-5, with 7 bases aligning to TRBD1. The CDR3 covers 15 residues. V shed 6 bases and J 0 bases; nucleotides not matched to a gene: 5. Germline loops: CDR1 ENHRY, CDR2 SYGVKD. CDR3 in amino acids: CAIRAGQYSNQPQHF. CDR3 DNA sequence: TGTGCCATCAGAGCGGGACAGTATAGCAATCAGCCCCAGCATTTT.

This clone was found many times. The chain employs TRBV11-3 and TRBJ2-3, with 14 bases aligning to TRBD2. There are 15 residues in the CDR3. V was clipped by 5 bases and J by 8 bases; unmatched bases: 6. Germline CDR1 is SGHNT and CDR2 is YENEEA. The CDR3 sequence: CASSPGTSGSSTQYF. The CDR3 region has the DNA TGTGCCAGCAGCCCAGGGACTAGCGGGAGTTCTACGCAGTATTTT.

The genes are TRBV6-5 and TRBJ2-1; D is possibly TRBD2 (5 bases). Trimming took 5 bases from V and 3 from J, leaving 11 bases between them. The germline CDR1 and CDR2 sequences are MNHEY and SVGAGI. CDR3 length equals 14 residues. The CDR3 sequence is CASSPPRDYNEQFF. In DNA, the CDR3 is TGTGCCAGCAGTCCTCCCCGGGACTACAATGAGCAGTTCTTC.

On this clone: The junction does not match germline at one end; this may be a read error. V and J are TRBV7-7 and TRBJ2-3; 7 nucleotides line up with TRBD2. This CDR3 has 15 amino acids. Germline V gene data show CDR1 as SSHAT and CDR2 as FNYEAQ (reference sequence). CDR3 sequence: CASSLGAGITDTQYF. As DNA, the CDR3 is TGTGCTAGCAGCTTGGGAGCGGGGATCACAGATACGCAGTATTTT.

In this sample, this clone turned up many times. This CDR3 reads CAYKASGSDTQYF. In nucleotides, the CDR3 is TGTGCCTATAAGGCTAGCGGGAGCGATACGCAGTATTTT. This chain uses TRBV19 with TRBJ2-3, with TRBD2 matching over 10 bases. Germline CDR1 is LNHDA and CDR2 is SQIVND (reference sequence). CDR3 size: 13 residues. With 11 bases clipped from V and 6 bases from J, the junction kept 8 bases outside the gene matches.

This rearrangement joins TRBV9 to TRBJ2-3; D unclear. The germline V and J ends were trimmed by 4 bases and 7 bases, with 22 bases remaining between them. Looked up from germline, CDR1 is SGDLS and CDR2 is YYNGEE. CDR3 length equals 16 residues. The CDR3 here is CASSQDAAAGAHTQYF. DNA for the CDR3: TGTGCCAGCAGCCAAGATGCAGCCGCCGGAGCCCATACGCAGTATTTT.

This clone came up a few times. The V call is TRBV27, the J call TRBJ2-7, with D possibly matching TRBD2 (6 bases). With 3 bases removed from V and 1 base from J, the gap between germline ends came to 19 bases. The CDR3 extends over 17 amino acids. Germline V gives CDR1 MNHEY, CDR2 SMNVEV (reference sequence). CDR3 region: CASSLSVFGGGSYEQYF. In nucleotides, the CDR3 is TGTGCCAGCAGTTTGTCTGTGTTCGGGGGTGGGTCCTACGAGCAGTACTTC.

Here the CDR3 DNA reads TGTGCCAGTAGTATCCTCAGGGGTGGTGGTAACGAGCAGTACTTC. Translated: CASSILRGGGNEQYF. This chain links TRBV19 with TRBJ2-7; tentative D call: TRBD1 (6 bases). Trimming stripped 3 bases from V and 5 bases from J, with 17 bases between. CDR1 and CDR2 (germline): LNHDA, SQIVND (reference sequence). There are 15 residues in the CDR3. The full variable domain, completed using reference TRBV19 and TRBJ2-7, is DGGITQSPKYLFRKEGQNVTLSCEQNLNHDAMYWYRQDPGQGLRLIYYSQIVNDFQKGDIAEGYSVSREKKESFPLTVTSAQKNPTAFYLCASSILRGGGNEQYFGPGTRLTVT.